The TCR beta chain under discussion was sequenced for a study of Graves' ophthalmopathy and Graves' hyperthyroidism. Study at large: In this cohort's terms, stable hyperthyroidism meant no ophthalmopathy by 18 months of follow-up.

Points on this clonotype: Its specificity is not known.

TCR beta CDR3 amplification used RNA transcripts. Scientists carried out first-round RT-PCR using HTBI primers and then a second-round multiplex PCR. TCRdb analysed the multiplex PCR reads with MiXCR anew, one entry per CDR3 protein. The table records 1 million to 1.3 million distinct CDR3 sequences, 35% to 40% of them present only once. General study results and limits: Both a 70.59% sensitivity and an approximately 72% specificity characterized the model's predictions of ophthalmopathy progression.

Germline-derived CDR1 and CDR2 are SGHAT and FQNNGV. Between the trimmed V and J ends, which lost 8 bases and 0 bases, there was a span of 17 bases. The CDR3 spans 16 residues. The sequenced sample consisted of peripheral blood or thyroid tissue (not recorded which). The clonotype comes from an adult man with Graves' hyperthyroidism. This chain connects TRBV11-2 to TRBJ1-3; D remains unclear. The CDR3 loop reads CASSPLDSPSGNTIYF. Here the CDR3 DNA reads TGTGCCAGCTCACCACTGGACTCGCCCTCTGGAAACACCATATATTTT.